What follows are 18 T cell receptor beta chains derived from one specimen sequenced in a study of blood T cells in healthy people across ages. A sample-barcoded 5' primer and a J-beta primer mix were used in a second PCR of roughly 7 to 11 cycles. MiXCR was run by TCRdb on the 5' RACE reads, yielding one entry per CDR3 protein. The sample records about 720,000 distinct CDR3 sequences, more than 20% being singletons. The same specimen was also included in a second study, on T cells of mothers and their children.

The sample comprised blood. The receptors shown here come from a boy aged 10-17 years in good health.

The genes are TRBV4-3 and TRBJ2-5; possibly TRBD2 for D (6 bases). The DNA end is more similar to TRBJ2-1, so the J call may be wrong. The length of the CDR3 is 17 residues. The germline V gene has CDR1 LGHNA and CDR2 YSLEER. CDR3 in DNA: TGCGCCAGCAGCCAAAATCCACCGCCGGGACTGGGGAATGAGCAGTTCTTC. Its translation is CASSQNPPPGLGNEQFF.

The rearrangement links TRBV6-5 to TRBJ2-1; possible D gene TRBD2, 6 bases. Trimming cost V 7 bases and J 0 bases, with 10 bases left between them. CDR3 length: 14 amino acids. Looked up from germline, CDR1 is MNHEY and CDR2 is SVGAGI. This CDR3 is CASTGDPSYNEQFF. The CDR3 DNA follows: TGTGCCAGCACGGGGGATCCCTCCTACAATGAGCAGTTCTTC.

This chain uses TRBV4-3 with TRBJ2-5; 11 bases line up with TRBD1. The CDR3 extends over 16 amino acids. Trimming at V came to 4 bases and at J to 2 bases, leaving 6 bases not matched to a gene. Germline V gene lookup returns CDR1 LGHNA and CDR2 YSLEER. The CDR3 coding sequence is TGCGCCAGCAGCCCAAGGGACAGGGGGACACAAGAGACCCAGTACTTC. Its protein is CASSPRDRGTQETQYF.

Only a few counts were recorded for this clonotype. The chain carries TRBV20-1 and TRBJ2-1, with TRBD1 identical over 9 bases. The CDR3 is made up of 19 amino acids. The germline CDR1 and CDR2 sequences are DFQATT and SNEGSKA (reference sequence). After removal of 6 bases from V and 4 bases from J, the junction contained 22 bases not matched to a gene. This chain's CDR3 is CSAQDRDRVFLPLYNEQFF. CDR3 sequence (DNA): TGCAGTGCCCAAGACCGGGACAGGGTCTTTCTTCCCCTATACAATGAGCAGTTCTTC.

The chain couples TRBV21-1 to TRBJ2-7; the tabulated D call, TRBD2, remains unverified against the DNA. TRBV21-1 is assigned pseudogene status. CDR3 length: 10 residues. The CDR3 spells CAAGGHVPYF. As DNA, the CDR3 is TGTGCCGCGGGGGGCCATGTTCCGTACTTC.

The rearrangement uses TRBV20-1 and TRBJ2-7, with 7 bases matching TRBD1. J gave up 2 bases and V 5 bases, and 15 bases lay outside the gene matches. This CDR3 contains 16 residues. Germline CDR1 reads DFQATT; CDR2 reads SNEGSKA (reference sequence). CDR3 coding DNA: TGCAGTGCTCAAGGGGGCCTTGCGGAGAACCCCTACGAGCAGTACTTC. This sequence encodes CSAQGGLAENPYEQYF.

V usage is TRBV20-1 and J usage is TRBJ2-5; TRBD2 matches 14 bases. The CDR3 length is 19 residues. Germline lookup yields CDR1 DFQATT and CDR2 SNEGSKA (reference sequence). V trimming: 0 bases; J trimming: 5 bases; junction bases outside the gene matches: 14. The CDR3 here is CSARDVLGLAGGHLETQYF. The DNA of the CDR3 is TGCAGTGCTAGAGATGTCTTAGGACTAGCGGGGGGCCATCTGGAGACCCAGTACTTC.

The chain recombines TRBV28 with TRBJ1-4; unclear D gene. V shed 8 bases and J shed 6 bases, with 16 bases lying between them. Germline CDR1 and CDR2: MDHEN and SYDVKM. The length of the CDR3 is 14 residues. The CDR3: CASRSELGDEKLFF. The CDR3 region has the DNA TGTGCCAGCCGTTCGGAGCTCGGGGATGAAAAACTGTTTTTT.

This chain links TRBV28 with TRBJ2-1; a weak D match, TRBD2 (5 bases). The end of the DNA is better explained by TRBJ2-7, so the J call may be wrong. CDR1 and CDR2 (germline): MDHEN, SYDVKM. The CDR3 sequence is 16 residues long. The CDR3 DNA sequence: TGTGCCAGCAGTCCCCCCCCCGGGTGGGAGATCTACGAGCAGTACTTC. Translated, it gives CASSPPPGWEIYEQYF.

The chain has TRBV11-2 and TRBJ2-4; D unresolved. V was shortened by 1 base and J by 0 bases, with 22 bases between the two germline ends. Germline CDR1 is SGHAT and CDR2 is FQNNGV. The CDR3 runs to 20 residues. The CDR3 sequence is CASSLGNGPKPPLAKNIQYF. The CDR3 bases are TGTGCCAGCAGCTTAGGGAACGGGCCTAAGCCTCCCTTAGCCAAAAACATTCAGTACTTC. The complete variable domain, with remaining parts taken from reference TRBV11-2 and TRBJ2-4, reads EAGVAQSPRYKIIEKRQSVAFWCNPISGHATLYWYQQILGQGPKLLIQFQNNGVVDDSQLPKDRFSAERLKGVDSTLKIQPAKLEDSAVYLCASSLGNGPKPPLAKNIQYFGAGTRLSVL.

In this sample, this clonotype turned up a few times. The chain combines TRBV2 with TRBJ2-3, with D unclear. Germline CDR1 SNHLY, CDR2 FYNNEI. The CDR3 loop spans 12 amino acids. V was pared by 2 bases and J by 4 bases, with 4 bases between. The CDR3 is CASSEWADTQYF. The DNA of the CDR3 is TGTGCCAGCAGTGAATGGGCAGATACGCAGTATTTT.

For the CDR3, the DNA is TGCAGTGCTAGTCTAGCGGGAGCCCGCGAGCAGTACTTC. This sequence encodes CSASLAGAREQYF. V gene TRBV20-1 combines with J gene TRBJ2-7, with 10 bases identical to TRBD2. The J segment lost 6 bases and the V segment lost 3 bases, leaving 5 bases of the junction unmatched. Germline V gives CDR1 DFQATT, CDR2 SNEGSKA (reference sequence). The CDR3 runs 13 residues.

This clonotype was recorded a few times. One base away lies a much larger clone, so this may be a sequencing read error. The chain combines TRBV6-2 or TRBV6-3 with TRBJ2-5, with D possibly TRBD2 on 5 matching bases. CDR1 and CDR2 from the germline V gene are MNHEY and SVGEGT. The CDR3 loop spans 14 amino acids. The CDR3 region is CTSTQRLGGETQYF. CDR3 sequence (DNA): TGTACCAGCACCCAAAGGCTCGGCGGGGAGACCCAGTACTTC.

This clonotype was counted only a few times. The chain employs TRBV28 and TRBJ2-7; TRBD1 might be the D (6 bases). Germline V gives CDR1 MDHEN, CDR2 SYDVKM. The CDR3 totals 12 residues. In DNA, the CDR3 is TGTGCTGTGGGGGCGCTCAACGGCGAGCAGTACTTC. The encoded protein is CAVGALNGEQYF. Together with reference TRBV28 and TRBJ2-7, the CDR3 gives the full variable domain: DVKVTQSSRYLVKRTGEKVFLECVQDMDHENMFWYRQDPGLGLRLIYFSYDVKMKEKGDIPEGYSVSREKKERFSLILESASTNQTSMYLCAVGALNGEQYFGPGTRLTVT.

This clonotype appeared a few times. V gene TRBV5-1 combines with J gene TRBJ2-6; possible D gene TRBD1, 6 bases. V was trimmed by 3 bases and J by 0 bases, leaving 19 bases between them. CDR3 length: 19 residues. CDR1 SGHRS and CDR2 YFSETQ come from the germline V gene. DNA of the CDR3: TGCGCCAGCAGCTCAAGTCGGGACACCTGGGGCTCTGGGGCCAACGTCCTGACTTTC. This codes for CASSSSRDTWGSGANVLTF.

This clonotype was seen only a few times. The CDR3 here is CASSSTRAKNIQYF. The CDR3 region has the DNA TGTGCCAGCAGTTCGACTCGGGCCAAAAACATTCAGTACTTC. The rearrangement joins TRBV2 to TRBJ2-4; no clear D. V dropped 5 bases and J dropped 1 base, with 9 bases sitting between them. Germline CDR1 reads SNHLY; CDR2 reads FYNNEI. The CDR3 runs to 14 residues. The whole variable domain, filled in from reference TRBV2 and TRBJ2-4, reads EPEVTQTPSHQVTQMGQEVILRCVPISNHLYFYWYRQILGQKVEFLVSFYNNEISEKSEIFDDQFSVERPDGSNFTLKIRSTKLEDSAMYFCASSSTRAKNIQYFGAGTRLSVL.

The chain links TRBV28 to TRBJ1-4; D is unclear. The V end was cut by 4 bases, the J end by 8 bases, with 8 bases between. This CDR3 has 12 residues. CDR1 and CDR2 from the germline V gene are MDHEN and SYDVKM. The CDR3 region is CASSSGQEKLFF. CDR3 nucleotides: TGTGCCAGCAGTTCTGGGCAAGAAAAACTGTTTTTT.

The chain employs TRBV7-2 and TRBJ2-5, with 9 bases lining up with TRBD1. Germline V gene lookup returns CDR1 SGHTA and CDR2 FQGNSA. V gave up 3 bases and J gave up 7 bases; unmatched junction bases: 12. CDR3 length: 16 amino acids. The CDR3 here is CASSFLDRGYRGTQYF. Written as DNA, the CDR3 is TGTGCCAGCAGCTTCCTAGACAGGGGGTATCGCGGGACCCAGTACTTC. Using reference TRBV7-2 and TRBJ2-5 for the parts outside the CDR3, the full variable domain is GAGVSQSPSNKVTEKGKDVELRCDPISGHTALYWYRQSLGQGLEFLIYFQGNSAPDKSGLPSDRFSAERTGGSVSTLTIQRTQQEDSAVYLCASSFLDRGYRGTQYFGPGTRLLVL.